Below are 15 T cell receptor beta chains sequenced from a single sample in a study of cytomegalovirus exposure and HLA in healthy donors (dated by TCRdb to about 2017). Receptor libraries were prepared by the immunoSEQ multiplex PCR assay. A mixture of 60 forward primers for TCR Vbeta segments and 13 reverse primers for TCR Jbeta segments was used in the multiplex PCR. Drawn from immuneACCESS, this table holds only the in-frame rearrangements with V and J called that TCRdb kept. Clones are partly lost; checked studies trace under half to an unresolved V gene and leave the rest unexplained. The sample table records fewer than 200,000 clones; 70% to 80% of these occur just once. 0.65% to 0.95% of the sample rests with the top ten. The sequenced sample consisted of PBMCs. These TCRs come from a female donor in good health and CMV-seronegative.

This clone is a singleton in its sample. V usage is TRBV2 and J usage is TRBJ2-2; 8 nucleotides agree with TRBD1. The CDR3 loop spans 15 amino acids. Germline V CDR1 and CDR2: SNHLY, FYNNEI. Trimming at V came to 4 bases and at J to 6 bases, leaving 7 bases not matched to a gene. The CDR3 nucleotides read TGTGCCAGCAGTGCGGACAGGGCGATAGCCGGGGAGCTGTTTTTT. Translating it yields CASSADRAIAGELFF.

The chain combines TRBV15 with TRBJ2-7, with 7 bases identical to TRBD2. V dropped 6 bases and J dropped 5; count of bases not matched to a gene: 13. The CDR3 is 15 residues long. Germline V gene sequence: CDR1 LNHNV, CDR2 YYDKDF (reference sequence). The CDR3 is CATSLDRDYGNEQYF. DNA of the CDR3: TGTGCCACCAGTCTAGACCGGGACTACGGGAACGAGCAGTACTTC.

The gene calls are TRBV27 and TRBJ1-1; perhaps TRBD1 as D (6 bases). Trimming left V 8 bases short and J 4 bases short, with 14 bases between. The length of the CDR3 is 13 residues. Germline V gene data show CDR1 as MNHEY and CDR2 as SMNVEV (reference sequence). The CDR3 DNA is TGTGCCAGCCGACCTCCAGGGGCCACTGAAGCTTTCTTT. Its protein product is CASRPPGATEAFF.

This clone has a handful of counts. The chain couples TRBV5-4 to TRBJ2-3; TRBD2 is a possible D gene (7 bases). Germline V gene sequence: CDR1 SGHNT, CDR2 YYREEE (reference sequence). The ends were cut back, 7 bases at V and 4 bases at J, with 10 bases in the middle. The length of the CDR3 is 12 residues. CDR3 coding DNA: TGTGCCAGCGGGGGGGGCGCAGATACGCAGTATTTT. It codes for CASGGGADTQYF.

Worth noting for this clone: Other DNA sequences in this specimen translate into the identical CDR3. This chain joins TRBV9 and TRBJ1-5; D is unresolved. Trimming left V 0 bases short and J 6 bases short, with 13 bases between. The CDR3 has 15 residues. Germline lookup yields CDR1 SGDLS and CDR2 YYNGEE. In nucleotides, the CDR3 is TGTGCCAGCAGCGTAGGCGGGGAAGGAAGTCAGCCCCAGCATTTT. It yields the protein CASSVGGEGSQPQHF.

The CDR3 protein is CASSFLGSQETYGYTF. CDR3 sequence (DNA): TGTGCCAGCAGTTTTCTTGGCTCCCAGGAAACGTATGGCTACACCTTC. This chain uses TRBV28 with TRBJ1-2; D ambiguous. Trimming took 3 bases from V and 5 from J, leaving 19 bases between them. Per germline, CDR1 MDHEN and CDR2 SYDVKM. This CDR3 has 16 amino acids.

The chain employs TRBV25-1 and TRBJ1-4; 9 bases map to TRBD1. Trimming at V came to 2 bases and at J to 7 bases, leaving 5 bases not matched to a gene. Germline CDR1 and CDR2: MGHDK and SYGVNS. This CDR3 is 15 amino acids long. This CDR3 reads CASSETGGYAEKLFF. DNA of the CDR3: TGTGCCAGCAGTGAAACAGGGGGCTATGCTGAAAAACTGTTTTTT.

The CDR3 nucleotides are TGTGCCAGCAGCTTAGAGGGGCGAGCGGGGGGCCGCACAGATACGCAGTATTTT. Its protein is CASSLEGRAGGRTDTQYF. This chain joins TRBV7-2 and TRBJ2-3, with 9 bases that match TRBD2. CDR1 and CDR2 from the germline V gene are SGHTA and FQGNSA. V dropped 1 base and J dropped 1; count of bases not matched to a gene: 9. The CDR3 has 18 residues.

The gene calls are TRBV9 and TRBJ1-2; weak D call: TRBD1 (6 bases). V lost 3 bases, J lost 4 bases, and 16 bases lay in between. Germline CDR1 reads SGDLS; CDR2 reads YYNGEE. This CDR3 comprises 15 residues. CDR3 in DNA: TGTGCCAGCAGCGCGCAGGGGTTGGGACGCTATGGCTACACCTTC. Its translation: CASSAQGLGRYGYTF. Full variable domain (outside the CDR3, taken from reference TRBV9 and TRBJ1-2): DSGVTQTPKHLITATGQRVTLRCSPRSGDLSVYWYQQSLDQGLQFLIQYYNGEERAKGNILERFSAQQFPDLHSELNLSSLELGDSALYFCASSAQGLGRYGYTFGSGTRLTVV.

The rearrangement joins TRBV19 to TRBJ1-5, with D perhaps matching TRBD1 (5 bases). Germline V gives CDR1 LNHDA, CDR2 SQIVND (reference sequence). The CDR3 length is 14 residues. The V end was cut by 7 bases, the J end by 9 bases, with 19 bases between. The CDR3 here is CASTLWEGLLPQHF. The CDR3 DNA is TGTGCCAGTACCCTCTGGGAGGGGCTACTGCCCCAGCATTTT.

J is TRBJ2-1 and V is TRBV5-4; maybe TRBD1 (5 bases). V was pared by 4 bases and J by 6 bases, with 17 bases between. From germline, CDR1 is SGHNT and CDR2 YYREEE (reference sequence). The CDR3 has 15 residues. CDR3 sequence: CASSGWGEDGNEQFF. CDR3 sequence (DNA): TGTGCCAGCAGCGGGTGGGGCGAGGACGGCAATGAGCAGTTCTTC.

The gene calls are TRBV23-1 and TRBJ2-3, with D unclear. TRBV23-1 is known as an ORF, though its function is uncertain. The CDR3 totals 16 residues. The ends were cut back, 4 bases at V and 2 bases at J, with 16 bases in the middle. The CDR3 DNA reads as TGCGCCAGCAGTCGCCGAACAGCTCAGTCCACAGATACGCAGTATTTT. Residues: CASSRRTAQSTDTQYF.

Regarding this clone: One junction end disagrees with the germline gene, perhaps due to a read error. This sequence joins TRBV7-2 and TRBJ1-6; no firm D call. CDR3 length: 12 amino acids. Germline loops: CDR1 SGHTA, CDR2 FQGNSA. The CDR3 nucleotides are TGTGCCAGCAGCTCCGATAATTCACCCCTCCACTTT. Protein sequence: CASSSDNSPLHF.

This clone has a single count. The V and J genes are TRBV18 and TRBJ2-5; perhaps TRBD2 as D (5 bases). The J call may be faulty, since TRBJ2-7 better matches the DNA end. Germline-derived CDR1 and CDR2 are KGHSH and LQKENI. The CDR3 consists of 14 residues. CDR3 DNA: TGTGCCAGCTCACCCACCGGGATGGAGGACGAGCAGTACTTC. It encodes CASSPTGMEDEQYF.

CDR3 amino acids: CASSHQDRGGNTIYF. The CDR3 DNA sequence: TGCGCCAGCAGTCACCAGGACCGGGGGGGAAACACCATATATTTT. This chain connects TRBV23-1 to TRBJ1-3; TRBD1 might be the D (5 bases). TRBV23-1 has ORF status, its function being uncertain. V shed 3 bases and J shed 4 bases, with 13 bases lying between them. This CDR3 spans 15 amino acids.